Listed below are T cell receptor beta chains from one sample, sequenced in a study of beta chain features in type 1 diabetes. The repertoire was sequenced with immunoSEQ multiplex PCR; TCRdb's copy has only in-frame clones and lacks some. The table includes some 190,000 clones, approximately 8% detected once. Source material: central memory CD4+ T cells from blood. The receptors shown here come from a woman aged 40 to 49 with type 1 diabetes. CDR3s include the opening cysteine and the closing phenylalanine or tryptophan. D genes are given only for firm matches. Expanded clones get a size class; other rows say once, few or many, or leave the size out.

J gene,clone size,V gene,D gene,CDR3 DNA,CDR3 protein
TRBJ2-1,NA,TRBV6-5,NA,TGTGCCAGCACCCGGGACTCGGGCAATGAGCAGTTCTTC,CASTRDSGNEQFF
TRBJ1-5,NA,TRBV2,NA,TGTGCCAGCAGCCGAGACAGGCCCCGCAATCAGCCCCAGCATTTT,CASSRDRPRNQPQHF
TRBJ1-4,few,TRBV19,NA,TGTGCCAGCCGATACCAGGGGCGTGAAAAACTGTTTTTT,CASRYQGREKLFF
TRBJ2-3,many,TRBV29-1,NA,TGCAGCGTGCAGGGCGGCACAGATACGCAGTATTTT,CSVQGGTDTQYF
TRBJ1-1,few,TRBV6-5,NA,TGTGCCAGCAGTTACAGCGCCGACACTGAAGCTTTCTTT,CASSYSADTEAFF
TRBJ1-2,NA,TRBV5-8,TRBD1,TGTGCCAGCAGCTGGAGGACAGGGGATTGGGGCTACACCTTC,CASSWRTGDWGYTF
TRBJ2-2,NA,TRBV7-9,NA,TGTGCCAGCAGCTTAAAGGGGCAGCCGAACACCGGGGAGCTGTTTTTT,CASSLKGQPNTGELFF
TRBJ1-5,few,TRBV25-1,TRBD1,TGTGCCAGCAGTGATCCGGACAGGGACGGGCAGCCCCAGCATTTT,CASSDPDRDGQPQHF
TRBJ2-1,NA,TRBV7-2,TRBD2,TGTGCCAGCAGCCGAACTAGCGGGACAAATGAGCAGTTCTTC,CASSRTSGTNEQFF
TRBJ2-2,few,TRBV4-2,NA,TGTGCCAGCAGCCAAGGGCAGGGGCCCACCGGGGAGCTGTTTTTT,CASSQGQGPTGELFF
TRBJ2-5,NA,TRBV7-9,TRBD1,TGTGCCAGCAGCCAGAGCGGACAGGATGAAGAGACCCAGTACTTC,CASSQSGQDEETQYF